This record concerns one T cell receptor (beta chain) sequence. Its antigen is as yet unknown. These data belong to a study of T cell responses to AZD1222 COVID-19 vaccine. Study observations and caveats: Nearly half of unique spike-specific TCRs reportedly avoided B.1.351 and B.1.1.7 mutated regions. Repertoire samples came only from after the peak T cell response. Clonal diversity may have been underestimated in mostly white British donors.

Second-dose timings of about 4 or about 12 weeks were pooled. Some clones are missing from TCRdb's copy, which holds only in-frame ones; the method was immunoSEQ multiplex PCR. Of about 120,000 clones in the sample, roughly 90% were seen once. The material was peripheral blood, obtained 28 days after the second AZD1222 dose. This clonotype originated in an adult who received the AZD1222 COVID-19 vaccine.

This CDR3 is CASSQYSDTEAFF. CDR3 sequence (DNA): TGTGCCAGCAGCCAATATTCGGACACTGAAGCTTTCTTT. The chain uses TRBV14 and TRBJ1-1; no clear D gene. The germline CDR1 and CDR2 sequences are SGHDN and FVKESK. The CDR3 length is 13 residues. V was trimmed by 2 bases and J by 3 bases, leaving 7 bases between them.